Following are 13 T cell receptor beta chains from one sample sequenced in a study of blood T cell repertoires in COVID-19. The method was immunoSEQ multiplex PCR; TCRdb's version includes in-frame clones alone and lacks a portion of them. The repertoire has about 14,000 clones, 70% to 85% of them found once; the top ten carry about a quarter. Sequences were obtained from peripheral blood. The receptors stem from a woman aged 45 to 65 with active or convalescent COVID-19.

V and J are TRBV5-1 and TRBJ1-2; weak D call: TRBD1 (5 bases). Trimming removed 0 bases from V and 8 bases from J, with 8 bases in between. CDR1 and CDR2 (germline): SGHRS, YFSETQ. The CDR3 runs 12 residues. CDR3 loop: CASSLAEGGYTF. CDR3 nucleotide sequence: TGCGCCAGCAGCTTGGCGGAGGGGGGCTACACCTTC.

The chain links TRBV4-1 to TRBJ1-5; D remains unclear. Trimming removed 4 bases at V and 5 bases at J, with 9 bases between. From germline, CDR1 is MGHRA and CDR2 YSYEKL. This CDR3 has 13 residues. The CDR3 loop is CASSRPGDQPQHF. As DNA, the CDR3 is TGCGCCAGCAGCCGCCCCGGGGATCAGCCCCAGCATTTT.

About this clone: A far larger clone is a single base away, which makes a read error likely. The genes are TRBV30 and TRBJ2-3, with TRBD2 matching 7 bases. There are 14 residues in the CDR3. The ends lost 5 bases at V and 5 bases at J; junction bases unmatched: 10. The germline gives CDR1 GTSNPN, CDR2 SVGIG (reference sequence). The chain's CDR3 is CAWWGGITGDTQYF. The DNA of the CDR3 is TGTGCCTGGTGGGGGGGTATTACGGGAGATACGCAGTATTTT.

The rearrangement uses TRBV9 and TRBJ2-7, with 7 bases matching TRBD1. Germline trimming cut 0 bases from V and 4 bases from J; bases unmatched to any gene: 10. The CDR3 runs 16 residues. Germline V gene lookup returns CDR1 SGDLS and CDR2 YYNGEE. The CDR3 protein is CASSVAKGGTVYEQYF. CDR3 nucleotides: TGTGCCAGCAGCGTAGCTAAAGGTGGGACAGTATACGAGCAGTACTTC.

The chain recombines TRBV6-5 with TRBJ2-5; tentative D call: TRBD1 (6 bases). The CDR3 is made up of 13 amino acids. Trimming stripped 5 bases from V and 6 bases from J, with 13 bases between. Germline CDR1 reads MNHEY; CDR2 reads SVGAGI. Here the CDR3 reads CASSPSQGQTQYF. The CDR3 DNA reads TGTGCCAGCAGTCCTAGCCAGGGGCAGACCCAGTACTTC.

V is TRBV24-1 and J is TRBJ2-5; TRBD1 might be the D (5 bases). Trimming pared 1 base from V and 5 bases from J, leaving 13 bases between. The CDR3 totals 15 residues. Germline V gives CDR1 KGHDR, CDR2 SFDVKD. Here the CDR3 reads CATSDFKGVGETQYF. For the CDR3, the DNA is TGTGCCACCAGTGATTTTAAAGGGGTTGGGGAGACCCAGTACTTC.

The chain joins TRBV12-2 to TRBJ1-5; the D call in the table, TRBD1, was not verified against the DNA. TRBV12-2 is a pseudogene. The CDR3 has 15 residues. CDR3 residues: CASRLGTAENQPQHF. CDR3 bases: TGTGCAAGTCGCTTAGGGACAGCCGAAAATCAGCCCCAGCATTTT.

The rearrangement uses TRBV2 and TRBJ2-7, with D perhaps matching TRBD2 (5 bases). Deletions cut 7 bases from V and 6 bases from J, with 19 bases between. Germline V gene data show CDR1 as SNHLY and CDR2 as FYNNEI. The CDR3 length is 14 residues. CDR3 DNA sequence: TGTGCCAGCATATCGACTACGGATTGGTTCGAGCAGTACTTC. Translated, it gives CASISTTDWFEQYF.

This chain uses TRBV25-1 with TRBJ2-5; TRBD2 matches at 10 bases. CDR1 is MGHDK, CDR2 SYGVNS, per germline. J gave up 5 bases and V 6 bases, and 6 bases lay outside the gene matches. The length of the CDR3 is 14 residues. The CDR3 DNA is TGTGCCAGCAGCCACACTAGCGGGGTGGAGACCCAGTACTTC. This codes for CASSHTSGVETQYF.

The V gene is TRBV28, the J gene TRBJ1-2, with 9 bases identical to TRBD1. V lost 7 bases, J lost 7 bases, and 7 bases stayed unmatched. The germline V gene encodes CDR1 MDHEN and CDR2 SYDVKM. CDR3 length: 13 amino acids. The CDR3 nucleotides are TGTGCCAGCATCGACAGGGGGGTAGTTGGCTACACCTTC. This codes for CASIDRGVVGYTF.

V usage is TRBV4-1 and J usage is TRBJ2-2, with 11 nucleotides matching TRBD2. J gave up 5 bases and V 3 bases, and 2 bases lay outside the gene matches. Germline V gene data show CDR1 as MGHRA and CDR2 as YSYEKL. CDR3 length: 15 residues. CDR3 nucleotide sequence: TGCGCCAGCAGCCAGTTAGCGGGGGGGACCGGGGAGCTGTTTTTT. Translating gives CASSQLAGGTGELFF.

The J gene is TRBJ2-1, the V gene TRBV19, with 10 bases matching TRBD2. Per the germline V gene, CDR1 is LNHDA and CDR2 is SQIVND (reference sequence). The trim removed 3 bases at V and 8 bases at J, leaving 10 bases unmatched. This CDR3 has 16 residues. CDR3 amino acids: CASSIPSGRALDEQFF. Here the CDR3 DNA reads TGTGCCAGTAGTATCCCCAGCGGGAGGGCTCTGGATGAGCAGTTCTTC.

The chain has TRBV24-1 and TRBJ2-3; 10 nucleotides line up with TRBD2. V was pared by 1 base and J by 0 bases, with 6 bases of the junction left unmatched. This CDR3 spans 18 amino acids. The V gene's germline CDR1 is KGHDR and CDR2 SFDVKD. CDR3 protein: CATSDFGTSESSTDTQYF. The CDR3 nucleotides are TGTGCCACCAGTGATTTCGGGACTAGCGAATCTAGCACAGATACGCAGTATTTT.